This T cell receptor (beta chain) originates from a study of blood T cells in healthy people across ages. This clonotype was recorded a few times. The authors ran a second PCR of about 6 to 12 cycles using a sample-barcoded 5' primer and a J-beta primer mix. From the 5' RACE reads, TCRdb called clonotypes with MiXCR, one entry per CDR3 protein. The sample lists 250,000 to 300,000 distinct CDR3 sequences, around 27% occurring once. The CDR3 runs to 20 residues. Trimming took 3 bases from V and 3 from J; bases not matched to a gene: 23. The germline V gene has CDR1 MDHEN and CDR2 SYDVKM. The chain has TRBV28 and TRBJ2-7, with 7 bases lining up with TRBD2. The source is a woman between 65 and 79 years old in good health. The source material was blood. CDR3 DNA: TGTGCCAGCAGTTTTCCAAATGAACCTAGGATAACGGGAGGATTCTACGAGCAGTACTTC. Amino acid sequence: CASSFPNEPRITGGFYEQYF.